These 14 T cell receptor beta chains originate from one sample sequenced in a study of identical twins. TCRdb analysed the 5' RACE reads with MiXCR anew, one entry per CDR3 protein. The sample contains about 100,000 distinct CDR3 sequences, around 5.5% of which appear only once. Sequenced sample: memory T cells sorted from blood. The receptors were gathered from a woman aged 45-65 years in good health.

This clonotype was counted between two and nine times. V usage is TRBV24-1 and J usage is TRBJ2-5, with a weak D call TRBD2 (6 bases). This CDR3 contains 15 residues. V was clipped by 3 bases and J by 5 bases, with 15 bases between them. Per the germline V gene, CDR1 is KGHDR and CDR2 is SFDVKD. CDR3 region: CATSDAGTSRETQYF. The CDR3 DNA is TGTGCCACCAGTGATGCCGGGACTTCGAGGGAGACCCAGTACTTC.

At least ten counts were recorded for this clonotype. CDR3 sequence (DNA): TGCAGTGCTAGCGGTGACCCTAGCGGAGTCAATGAGCAGTTCTTC. This translates into CSASGDPSGVNEQFF. The chain couples TRBV20-1 to TRBJ2-1; TRBD2 aligns across 7 bases. The CDR3 contains 15 residues. V lost 3 bases to trimming and J lost 6 bases; unmatched junction nucleotides: 11. From germline, CDR1 is DFQATT and CDR2 SNEGSKA (reference sequence).

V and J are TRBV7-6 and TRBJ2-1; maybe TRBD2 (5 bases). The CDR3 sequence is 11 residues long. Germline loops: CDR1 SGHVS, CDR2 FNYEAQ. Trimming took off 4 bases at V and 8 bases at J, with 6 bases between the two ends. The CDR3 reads CASSSRDEQFF. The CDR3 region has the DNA TGTGCCAGCAGCTCGAGGGATGAGCAGTTCTTC.

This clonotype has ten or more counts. The CDR3 region is CSVESGKTYEQYF. As DNA, the CDR3 is TGCAGCGTTGAGTCGGGGAAAACCTACGAGCAGTACTTC. The J gene is TRBJ2-7, the V gene TRBV29-1; D is perhaps TRBD2 (5 bases). V dropped 3 bases and J dropped 2 bases, with 11 bases sitting between them. CDR1 is SQVTM and CDR2 is ANQGSEA in the germline V gene. The CDR3 is made up of 13 amino acids.

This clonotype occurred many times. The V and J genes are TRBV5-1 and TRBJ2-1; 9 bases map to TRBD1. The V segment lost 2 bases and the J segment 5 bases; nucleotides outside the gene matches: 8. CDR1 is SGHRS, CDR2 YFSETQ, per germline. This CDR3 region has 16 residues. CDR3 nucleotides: TGCGCCAGCAGCTTACAGGGGACAGGGCTAAACAATGAGCAGTTCTTC. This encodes CASSLQGTGLNNEQFF. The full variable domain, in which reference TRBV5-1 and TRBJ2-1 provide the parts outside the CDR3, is KAGVTQTPRYLIKTRGQQVTLSCSPISGHRSVSWYQQTPGQGLQFLFEYFSETQRNKGNFPGRFSGRQFSNSRSEMNVSTLELGDSALYLCASSLQGTGLNNEQFFGPGTRLTVL.

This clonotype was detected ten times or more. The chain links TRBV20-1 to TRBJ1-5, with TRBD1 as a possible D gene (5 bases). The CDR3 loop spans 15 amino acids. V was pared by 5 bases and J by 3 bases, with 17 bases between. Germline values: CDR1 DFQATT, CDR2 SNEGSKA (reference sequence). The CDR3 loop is CSASGRDVDNQPQHF. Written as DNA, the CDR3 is TGCAGTGCTTCCGGACGGGACGTCGACAATCAGCCCCAGCATTTT.

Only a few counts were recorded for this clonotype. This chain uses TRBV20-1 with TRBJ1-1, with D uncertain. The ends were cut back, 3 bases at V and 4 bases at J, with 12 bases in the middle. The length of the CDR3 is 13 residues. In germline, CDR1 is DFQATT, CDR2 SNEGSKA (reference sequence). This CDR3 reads CSARRLEGTEAFF. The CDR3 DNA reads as TGCAGTGCTAGGCGCTTGGAGGGCACTGAAGCTTTCTTT.

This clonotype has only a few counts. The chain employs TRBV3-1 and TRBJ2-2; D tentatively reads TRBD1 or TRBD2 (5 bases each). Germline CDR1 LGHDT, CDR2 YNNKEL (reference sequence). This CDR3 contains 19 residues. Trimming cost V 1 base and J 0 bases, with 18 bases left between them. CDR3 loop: CASSQVSLGTKPNTGELFF. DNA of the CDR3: TGTGCCAGCAGCCAAGTATCTTTGGGGACGAAACCGAACACCGGGGAGCTGTTTTTT.

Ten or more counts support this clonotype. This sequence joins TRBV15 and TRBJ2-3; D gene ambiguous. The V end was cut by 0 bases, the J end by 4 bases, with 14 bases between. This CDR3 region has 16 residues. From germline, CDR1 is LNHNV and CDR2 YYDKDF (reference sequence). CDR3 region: CATSRDSGAGADTQYF. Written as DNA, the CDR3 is TGTGCCACCAGCAGAGATTCAGGCGCTGGCGCAGATACGCAGTATTTT.

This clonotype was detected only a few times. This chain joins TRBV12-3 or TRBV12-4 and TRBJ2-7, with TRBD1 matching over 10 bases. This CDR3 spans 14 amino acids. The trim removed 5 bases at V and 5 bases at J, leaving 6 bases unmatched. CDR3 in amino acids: CASSLRDRGDEQYF. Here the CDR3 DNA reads TGTGCCAGCAGTCTCCGGGACAGGGGAGACGAGCAGTACTTC.

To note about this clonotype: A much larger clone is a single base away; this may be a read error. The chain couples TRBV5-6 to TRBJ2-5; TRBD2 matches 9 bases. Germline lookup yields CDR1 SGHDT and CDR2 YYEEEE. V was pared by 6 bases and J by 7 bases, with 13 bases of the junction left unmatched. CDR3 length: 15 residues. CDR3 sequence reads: CASNILAGGKGTQYF. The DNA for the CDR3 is TGTGCCAGCAACATACTGGCGGGAGGGAAAGGGACCCAGTACTTC. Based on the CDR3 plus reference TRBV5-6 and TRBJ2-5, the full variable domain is DAGVTQSPTHLIKTRGQQVTLRCSPKSGHDTVSWYQQALGQGPQFIFQYYEEEERQRGNFPDRFSGHQFPNYSSELNVNALLLGDSALYLCASNILAGGKGTQYFGPGTRLLVL.

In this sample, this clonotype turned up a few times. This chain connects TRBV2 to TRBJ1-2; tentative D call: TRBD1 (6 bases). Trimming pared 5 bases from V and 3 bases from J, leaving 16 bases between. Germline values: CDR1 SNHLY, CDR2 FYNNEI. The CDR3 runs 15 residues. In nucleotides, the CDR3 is TGTGCCAGCAGTCTCGTGCGGGGGCGCGACTATGGCTACACCTTC. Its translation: CASSLVRGRDYGYTF.

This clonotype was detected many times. The chain's CDR3 is CASSLEQGGQPQHF. Written as DNA, the CDR3 is TGCGCCAGCAGCTTGGAACAGGGAGGTCAGCCCCAGCATTTT. The chain carries TRBV5-1 and TRBJ1-5; weak D call: TRBD1 (6 bases). V lost 0 bases, J lost 6 bases, and 10 bases lay in between. CDR1 and CDR2 (germline): SGHRS, YFSETQ. The CDR3 is 14 amino acids.

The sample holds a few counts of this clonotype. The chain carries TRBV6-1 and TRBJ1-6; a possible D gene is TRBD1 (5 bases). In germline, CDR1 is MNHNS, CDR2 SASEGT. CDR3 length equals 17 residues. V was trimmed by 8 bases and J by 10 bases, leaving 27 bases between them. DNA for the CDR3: TGTGCCAGCCTTCCCCAATTAGGCGGGGCAGGTGTGTCACCCCTCCACTTT. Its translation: CASLPQLGGAGVSPLHF.